One and the same sample provided the 3 T cell receptor beta chains below, sequenced in a study of T-cell memory formation after mild COVID-19. TCRdb re-analysed the 5' RACE reads in MiXCR, keeping a single row per CDR3 protein. The sample records approximately 490,000 distinct CDR3 sequences, about a fifth being singletons. Sequences were obtained from PBMCs or a T cell subset sorted from them (not recorded which). All receptors come from an adult woman who had mild COVID-19 (a few samples of this study predate the infection). Cell type and time point are not known.

This clonotype came up a few times. The rearrangement links TRBV7-2 to TRBJ2-1, with D perhaps matching TRBD2 (6 bases). The CDR3 loop spans 16 amino acids. Trimming pared 7 bases from V and 5 bases from J, leaving 21 bases between. Germline loops: CDR1 SGHTA, CDR2 FQGNSA. CDR3 DNA: TGTGCCAGCACCCTAAGTGGTCTAGCGCAGAACAATGAGCAGTTCTTC. Its translation: CASTLSGLAQNNEQFF.

The J gene is TRBJ1-5, the V gene TRBV24-1; 9 nucleotides line up with TRBD1. The CDR3 contains 15 residues. V dropped 4 bases and J dropped 3; count of bases not matched to a gene: 3. Germline CDR1 and CDR2: KGHDR and SFDVKD. CDR3 nucleotides: TGTGCCACCAGTGAAACAGGGGGCCCCAATCAGCCCCAGCATTTT. Protein: CATSETGGPNQPQHF.

This clonotype was detected only a few times. The V and J genes are TRBV6-2 or TRBV6-3 and TRBJ2-1; perhaps TRBD2 as D (6 bases). The V end was cut by 8 bases, the J end by 7 bases, with 12 bases between. Germline loops: CDR1 MNHEY, CDR2 SVGEGT. The CDR3 is made up of 12 amino acids. The CDR3 is CASSMAGNEQFF. CDR3 in DNA: TGTGCCAGCTCCATGGCGGGGAATGAGCAGTTCTTC.